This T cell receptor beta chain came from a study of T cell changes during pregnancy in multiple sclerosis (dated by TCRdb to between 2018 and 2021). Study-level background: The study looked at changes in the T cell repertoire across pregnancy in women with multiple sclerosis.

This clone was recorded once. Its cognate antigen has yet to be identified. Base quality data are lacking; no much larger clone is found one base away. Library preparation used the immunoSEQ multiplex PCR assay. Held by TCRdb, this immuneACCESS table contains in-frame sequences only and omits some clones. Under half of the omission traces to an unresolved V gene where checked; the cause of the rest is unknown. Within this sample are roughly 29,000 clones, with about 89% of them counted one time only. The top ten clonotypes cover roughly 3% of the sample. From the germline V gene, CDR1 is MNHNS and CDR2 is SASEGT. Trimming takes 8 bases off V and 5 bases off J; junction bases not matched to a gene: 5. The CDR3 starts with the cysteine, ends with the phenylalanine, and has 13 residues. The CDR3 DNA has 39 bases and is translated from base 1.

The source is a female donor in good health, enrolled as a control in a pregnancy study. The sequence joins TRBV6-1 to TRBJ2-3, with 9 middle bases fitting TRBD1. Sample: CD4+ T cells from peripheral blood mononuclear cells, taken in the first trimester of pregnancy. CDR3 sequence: CASGADRGDTQYF. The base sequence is TGTGCCAGCGGGGCGGACAGGGGAGATACGCAGTATTTT.